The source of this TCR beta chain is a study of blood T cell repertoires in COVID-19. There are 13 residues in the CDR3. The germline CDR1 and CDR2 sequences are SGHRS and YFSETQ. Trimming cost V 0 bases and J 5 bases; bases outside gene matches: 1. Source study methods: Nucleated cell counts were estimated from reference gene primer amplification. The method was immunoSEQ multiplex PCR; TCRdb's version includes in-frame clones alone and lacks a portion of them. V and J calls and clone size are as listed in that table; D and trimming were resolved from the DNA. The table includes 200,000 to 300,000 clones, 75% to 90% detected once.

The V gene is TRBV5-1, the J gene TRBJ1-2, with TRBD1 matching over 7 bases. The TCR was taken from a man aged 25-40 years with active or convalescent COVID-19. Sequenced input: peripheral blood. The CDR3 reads CASSLGGQYGYTF. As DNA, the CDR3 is TGCGCCAGCAGCTTGGGGGGACAGTATGGCTACACCTTC.